A single sample is the source of the 22 T cell receptor beta chains below, sequenced in a study of shared clonotypes between healthy human individuals. The data were produced by immunoSEQ multiplex PCR, yet TCRdb's version contains in-frame clones alone and is incomplete. The data hold 2 million to 2.5 million clones, with 90% to 95% observed a single time. The sequencing sample was made of naive CD4+ T cells sorted from blood. The subset was: CD45RA+ positively selected. The receptors shown here come from a man aged 18-30 years in good health.

V gene TRBV21-1 combines with J gene TRBJ1-5; TRBD1, the table's D call, was not compared with the DNA. TRBV21-1 is classified as a pseudogene. This CDR3 is built from 15 residues. CDR3 DNA: TGTGCCAGCAGCAAGGGACAGTTTAGCAATCAGCCCCAGCATTTT. Translation gives CASSKGQFSNQPQHF.

V gene TRBV30 combines with J gene TRBJ1-6; a possible D gene is TRBD1 (5 bases). The CDR3 covers 12 residues. The V gene lost 5 bases and the J gene lost 11 bases, with 13 bases spanning the gap. CDR1 is GTSNPN, CDR2 SVGIG, per germline (reference sequence). CDR3 sequence reads: CAWATGGPPLHF. The DNA for the CDR3 is TGTGCCTGGGCCACCGGGGGTCCACCCCTCCACTTT. The full variable domain, rest sourced from reference TRBV30 and TRBJ1-6, is SQTIHQWPATLVQPVGSPLSLECTVEGTSNPNLYWYRQAAGRGLQLLFYSVGIGQISSEVPQNLSASRPQDRQFILSSKKLLLSDSGFYLCAWATGGPPLHFGNGTRLTVT.

The chain uses TRBV28 and TRBJ1-5; D is unclear. CDR1 and CDR2 from the germline V gene are MDHEN and SYDVKM. The CDR3 length is 18 residues. V gave up 2 bases and J gave up 0 bases, with 17 bases separating them. The CDR3 nucleotides read TGTGCCAGCAGTTTAAGGGCGGGCCGGGCCCTTAGCAATCAGCCCCAGCATTTT. Translated: CASSLRAGRALSNQPQHF.

The gene calls are TRBV2 and TRBJ2-7; TRBD1 matches at 7 bases. CDR1 is SNHLY, CDR2 FYNNEI, per germline. The CDR3 extends over 14 amino acids. V lost 7 bases to trimming and J lost 0 bases; unmatched junction nucleotides: 6. The chain's CDR3 is CASKRDRNSYEQYF. CDR3 nucleotides: TGTGCCAGCAAAAGGGACAGAAACTCCTACGAGCAGTACTTC.

The V and J genes are TRBV2 and TRBJ1-1, with TRBD1 matching over 7 bases. V trimming: 3 bases; J trimming: 4 bases; junction bases outside the gene matches: 2. CDR1 is SNHLY and CDR2 is FYNNEI in the germline V gene. The CDR3 extends over 13 amino acids. CDR3 coding DNA: TGTGCCAGCAGTGACGACAGGGCCACTGAAGCTTTCTTT. It encodes CASSDDRATEAFF.

This CDR3 is CASRLTGGGGEKLFF. The CDR3 coding sequence is TGTGCCAGCAGGTTAACAGGGGGCGGGGGTGAAAAACTGTTTTTT. The V and J genes are TRBV6-5 and TRBJ1-4, with 9 bases that match TRBD1. Germline CDR1 MNHEY, CDR2 SVGAGI. With 6 bases clipped from V and 7 bases from J, the junction kept 9 bases outside the gene matches. The CDR3 runs 15 residues.

V and J are TRBV28 and TRBJ1-2; D is possibly TRBD1 (5 bases). The CDR3 length is 13 residues. Trimming pared 5 bases from V and 5 bases from J, leaving 12 bases between. The germline CDR1 and CDR2 sequences are MDHEN and SYDVKM. CDR3: CASSIQDGYGYTF. Written as DNA, the CDR3 is TGTGCCAGCAGTATACAGGATGGGTATGGCTACACCTTC.

V gene TRBV11-2 combines with J gene TRBJ2-4, with 12 bases identical to TRBD1. Germline V lookup: CDR1 SGHAT, CDR2 FQNNGV. This CDR3 contains 18 residues. J gave up 1 base and V 5 bases, and 9 bases lay outside the gene matches. CDR3 DNA sequence: TGTGCCAGCAGCCCTAGGGGACAGGGGGCCGCCGCCAAAAACATTCAGTACTTC. It is translated as CASSPRGQGAAAKNIQYF.

This chain uses TRBV7-2 with TRBJ2-3; D remains ambiguous. V was trimmed by 5 bases and J by 1 base, leaving 16 bases between them. Germline loops: CDR1 SGHTA, CDR2 FQGNSA. The CDR3 spans 16 residues. The CDR3: CASSPTARGGTDTQYF. Written as DNA, the CDR3 is TGTGCCAGCAGCCCCACGGCGAGAGGAGGCACAGATACGCAGTATTTT.

The count of this clone is one. The chain uses TRBV27 and TRBJ1-2; D is perhaps TRBD1 (6 bases). Germline-derived CDR1 and CDR2 are MNHEY and SMNVEV (reference sequence). V shed 6 bases and J shed 6 bases, with 23 bases lying between them. CDR3 size: 16 residues. CDR3 DNA: TGTGCCAGCAGCACCACCAGAGGACAGCTGAATCATGGCTACACCTTC. Amino acid sequence: CASSTTRGQLNHGYTF.

This chain links TRBV5-4 with TRBJ2-5; 11 bases are shared with TRBD2. CDR3 length equals 15 residues. In germline, CDR1 is SGHNT, CDR2 YYREEE (reference sequence). V shed 1 base, J shed 2 bases, and the junction held 1 base outside the gene matches. This CDR3 is CASSLRLAGQETQYF. For the CDR3, the DNA is TGTGCCAGCAGCTTGAGACTAGCGGGGCAAGAGACCCAGTACTTC.

The gene calls are TRBV29-1 and TRBJ1-2; 9 positions match TRBD1. This CDR3 is 13 amino acids long. The V and J ends lost 4 bases and 6 bases, in that order; junction bases with no gene match: 6. CDR1 is SQVTM, CDR2 ANQGSEA, per germline. CDR3 protein: CSVGGQGTNGYTF. The CDR3 DNA follows: TGCAGCGTTGGGGGACAGGGTACCAATGGCTACACCTTC.

The CDR3 loop reads CAWSVVAAEAFF. For the CDR3, the DNA is TGTGCCTGGAGTGTTGTGGCTGCTGAAGCTTTCTTT. The rearrangement links TRBV30 to TRBJ1-1; D is ambiguous. V was cut by 0 bases and J by 6 bases, with 8 bases left in between. The CDR3 is 12 residues long. Germline CDR1 reads GTSNPN; CDR2 reads SVGIG (reference sequence). Complete variable domain (other parts from reference TRBV30 and TRBJ1-1): SQTIHQWPATLVQPVGSPLSLECTVEGTSNPNLYWYRQAAGRGLQLLFYSVGIGQISSEVPQNLSASRPQDRQFILSSKKLLLSDSGFYLCAWSVVAAEAFFGQGTRLTVV.

This clone was seen only once. This sample also contains other DNA sequences that code for the same CDR3. The rearrangement links TRBV10-3 to TRBJ2-2; D is unclear. There are 15 residues in the CDR3. Germline CDR1 and CDR2: ENHRY and SYGVKD. Between the trimmed V and J ends, which lost 3 bases and 1 base, there was a span of 9 bases. This CDR3 is CAISERALNTGELFF. The CDR3 DNA is TGTGCCATCAGTGAACGGGCACTGAACACCGGGGAGCTGTTTTTT.

This rearrangement joins TRBV5-1 to TRBJ2-3; 10 nucleotides align to TRBD2. Trimming cost V 3 bases and J 3 bases; bases outside gene matches: 10. Germline V gene sequence: CDR1 SGHRS, CDR2 YFSETQ. This CDR3 has 17 residues. The CDR3, as DNA: TGCGCCAGCAGCTGGGGGCTAGCGGGAGTCATAACAGATACGCAGTATTTT. Translation gives CASSWGLAGVITDTQYF.

A few counts support this clone. The chain couples TRBV6-5 to TRBJ1-3; no firm D call. The CDR3 consists of 12 residues. From germline, CDR1 is MNHEY and CDR2 SVGAGI. V lost 6 bases and J lost 7, with 10 bases in between. The CDR3 loop is CASSPGHNTIYF. In nucleotides, the CDR3 is TGTGCCAGCAGCCCGGGTCACAACACCATATATTTT.

Of note for this clone: This specimen includes other DNA sequences encoding the same CDR3. The chain joins TRBV30 to TRBJ1-1; D unresolved. This CDR3 region has 13 residues. Germline CDR1 reads GTSNPN; CDR2 reads SVGIG (reference sequence). V was trimmed by 3 bases and J by 0 bases, leaving 8 bases between them. This CDR3 is CAWRGGVNTEAFF. The DNA for the CDR3 is TGTGCCTGGAGAGGCGGTGTGAACACTGAAGCTTTCTTT.

With regard to this clone: The same CDR3 arises from other DNA sequences in this sample as well. The chain has TRBV2 and TRBJ1-2; D not certain. CDR3 length: 14 residues. Per germline, CDR1 SNHLY and CDR2 FYNNEI. The V and J ends lost 1 base and 4 bases respectively, with 10 bases between them. CDR3 sequence (DNA): TGTGCCAGCAGTGAAGAGGAGGGAGCCTATGGCTACACCTTC. Protein sequence: CASSEEEGAYGYTF.

As concerns this clone: Other DNA sequences within the sample encode an identical CDR3. The V call is TRBV20-1, the J call TRBJ2-1; no clear D gene. The V gene's germline CDR1 is DFQATT and CDR2 SNEGSKA (reference sequence). V was cut by 4 bases and J by 3 bases, with 4 bases left in between. CDR3 size: 11 residues. This CDR3 reads CSATSYNEQFF. CDR3 bases: TGCAGTGCTACAAGCTACAATGAGCAGTTCTTC.

The V gene is TRBV14, the J gene TRBJ2-5; D is possibly TRBD2 (7 bases). V lost 9 bases to trimming and J lost 1 base, with 12 bases between them. The CDR3 contains 13 residues. The germline gives CDR1 SGHDN, CDR2 FVKESK. CDR3 sequence (DNA): TGTGCCAGTGGGCGGGGGCTCCAAGAGACCCAGTACTTC. Protein product: CASGRGLQETQYF. Variable domain in full (rest from reference TRBV14 and TRBJ2-5): EAGVTQFPSHSVIEKGQTVTLRCDPISGHDNLYWYRRVMGKEIKFLLHFVKESKQDESGMPNNRFLAERTGGTYSTLKVQPAELEDSGVYFCASGRGLQETQYFGPGTRLLVL.

The chain links TRBV7-2 to TRBJ2-2, with D perhaps matching TRBD1 or TRBD2 (7 bases each). The CDR3 runs 17 residues. V was trimmed by 6 bases and J by 8 bases, leaving 25 bases between them. Germline-derived CDR1 and CDR2 are SGHTA and FQGNSA. The CDR3 region is CASSQGRDGQAVGELFF. The CDR3 nucleotides are TGTGCCAGCAGTCAAGGGAGGGACGGACAGGCGGTAGGGGAGCTGTTTTTT.

This sequence joins TRBV2 and TRBJ1-5; the match to TRBD1 covers 9 bases. CDR1 and CDR2 from the germline V gene are SNHLY and FYNNEI. The junction had 4 bases not matched to a gene; V was cut back by 6 bases and J by 1 base. The CDR3 length is 15 residues. The CDR3 sequence: CASSGQGTSNQPQHF. For the CDR3, the DNA is TGTGCCAGCAGCGGACAGGGGACGAGCAATCAGCCCCAGCATTTT.